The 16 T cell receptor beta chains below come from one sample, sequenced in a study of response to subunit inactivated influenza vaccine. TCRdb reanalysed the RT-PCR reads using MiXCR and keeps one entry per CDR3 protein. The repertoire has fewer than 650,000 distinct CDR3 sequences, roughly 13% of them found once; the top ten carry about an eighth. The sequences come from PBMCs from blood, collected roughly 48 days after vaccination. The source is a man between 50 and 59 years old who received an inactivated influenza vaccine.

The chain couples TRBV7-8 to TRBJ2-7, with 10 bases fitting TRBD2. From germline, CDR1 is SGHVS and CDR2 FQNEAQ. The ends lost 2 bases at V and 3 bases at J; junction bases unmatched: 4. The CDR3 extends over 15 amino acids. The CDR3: CASSLLSSGSYEQYF. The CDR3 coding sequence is TGTGCCAGCAGCTTACTATCTAGCGGGAGCTACGAGCAGTACTTC.

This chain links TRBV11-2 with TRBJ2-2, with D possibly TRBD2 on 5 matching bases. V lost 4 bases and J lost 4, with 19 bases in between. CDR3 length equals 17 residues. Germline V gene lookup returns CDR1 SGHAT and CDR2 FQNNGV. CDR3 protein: CASSSPLEGVPTGELFF. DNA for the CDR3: TGTGCCAGCAGCTCCCCTTTAGAGGGAGTCCCCACCGGGGAGCTGTTTTTT. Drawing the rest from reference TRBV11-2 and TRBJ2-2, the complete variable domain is EAGVAQSPRYKIIEKRQSVAFWCNPISGHATLYWYQQILGQGPKLLIQFQNNGVVDDSQLPKDRFSAERLKGVDSTLKIQPAKLEDSAVYLCASSSPLEGVPTGELFFGEGSRLTVL.

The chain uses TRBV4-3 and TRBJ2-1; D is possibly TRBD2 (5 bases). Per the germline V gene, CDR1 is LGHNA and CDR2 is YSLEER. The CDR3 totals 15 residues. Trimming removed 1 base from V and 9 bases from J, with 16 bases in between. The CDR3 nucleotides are TGCGCCAGCAGCCAAGCCCCTTTGGGGAGTGCTGAGCAGTTCTTC. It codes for CASSQAPLGSAEQFF.

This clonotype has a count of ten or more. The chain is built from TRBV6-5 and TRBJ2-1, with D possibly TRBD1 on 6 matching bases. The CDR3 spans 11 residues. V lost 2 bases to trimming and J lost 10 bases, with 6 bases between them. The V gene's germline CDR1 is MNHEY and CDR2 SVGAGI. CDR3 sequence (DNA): TGTGCCAGCAGTTACGGACAGGAGCAGTTCTTC. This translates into CASSYGQEQFF.

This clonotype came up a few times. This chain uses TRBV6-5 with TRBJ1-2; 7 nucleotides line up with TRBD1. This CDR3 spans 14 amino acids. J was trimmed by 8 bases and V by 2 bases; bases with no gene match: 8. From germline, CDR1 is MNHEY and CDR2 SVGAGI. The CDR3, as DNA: TGTGCCAGCAGTTACACAACAAACAGGGGCGGCTACACCTTC. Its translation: CASSYTTNRGGYTF.

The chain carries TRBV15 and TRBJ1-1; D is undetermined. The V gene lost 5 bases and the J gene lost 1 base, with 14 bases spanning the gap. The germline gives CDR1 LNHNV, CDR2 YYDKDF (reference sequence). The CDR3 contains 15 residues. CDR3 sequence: CATSVSRVPNTEAFF. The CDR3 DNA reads TGTGCCACCAGCGTGTCTAGGGTCCCGAACACTGAAGCTTTCTTT.

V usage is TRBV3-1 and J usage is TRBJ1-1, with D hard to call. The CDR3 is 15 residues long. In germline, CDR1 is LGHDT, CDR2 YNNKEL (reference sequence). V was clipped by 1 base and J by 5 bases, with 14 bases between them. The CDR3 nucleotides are TGTGCCAGCAGCCAAGCCTTAGGGAGAGGAACTGAAGCTTTCTTT. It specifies CASSQALGRGTEAFF.

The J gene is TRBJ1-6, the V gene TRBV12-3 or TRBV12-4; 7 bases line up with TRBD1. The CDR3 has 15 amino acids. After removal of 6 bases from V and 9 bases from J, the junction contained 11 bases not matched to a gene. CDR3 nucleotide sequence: TGTGCCAGCAGCTCAGACAGGGCCCGCGGTTCACCCCTCCACTTT. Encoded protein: CASSSDRARGSPLHF.

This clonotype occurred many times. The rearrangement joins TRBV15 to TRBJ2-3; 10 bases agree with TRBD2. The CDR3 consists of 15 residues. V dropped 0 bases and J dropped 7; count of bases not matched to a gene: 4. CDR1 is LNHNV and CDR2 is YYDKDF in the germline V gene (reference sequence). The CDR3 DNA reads TGTGCCACCAGCAGAGAAGCTAGCGGGAGTTATACGCAGTATTTT. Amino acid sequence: CATSREASGSYTQYF.

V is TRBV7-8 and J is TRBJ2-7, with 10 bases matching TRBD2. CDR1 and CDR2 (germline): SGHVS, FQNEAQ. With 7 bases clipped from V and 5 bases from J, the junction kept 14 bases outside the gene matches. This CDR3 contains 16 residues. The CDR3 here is CASTHTRLAGAHEQYF. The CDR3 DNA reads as TGTGCCAGCACCCATACGCGGCTAGCGGGAGCCCACGAGCAGTACTTC.

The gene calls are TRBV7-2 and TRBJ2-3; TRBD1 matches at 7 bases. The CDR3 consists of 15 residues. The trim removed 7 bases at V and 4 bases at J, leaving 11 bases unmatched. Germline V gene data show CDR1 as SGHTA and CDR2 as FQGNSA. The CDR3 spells CASTAVAGTADTQYF. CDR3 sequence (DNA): TGTGCCAGCACCGCCGTCGCCGGGACAGCAGATACGCAGTATTTT.

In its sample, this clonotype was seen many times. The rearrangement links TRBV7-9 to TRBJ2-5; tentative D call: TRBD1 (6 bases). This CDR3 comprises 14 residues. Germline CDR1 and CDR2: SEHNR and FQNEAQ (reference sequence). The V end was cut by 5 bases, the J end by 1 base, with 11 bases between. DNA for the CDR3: TGTGCCAGCAGCCGCGGACAGATCCAAGAGACCCAGTACTTC. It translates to CASSRGQIQETQYF.

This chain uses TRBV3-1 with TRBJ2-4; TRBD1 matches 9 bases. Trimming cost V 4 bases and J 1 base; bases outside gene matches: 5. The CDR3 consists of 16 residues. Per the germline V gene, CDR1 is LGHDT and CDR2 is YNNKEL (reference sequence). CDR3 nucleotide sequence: TGTGCCAGCAGCCCTGGGACAGGGAAGGCCAAAAACATTCAGTACTTC. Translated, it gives CASSPGTGKAKNIQYF.

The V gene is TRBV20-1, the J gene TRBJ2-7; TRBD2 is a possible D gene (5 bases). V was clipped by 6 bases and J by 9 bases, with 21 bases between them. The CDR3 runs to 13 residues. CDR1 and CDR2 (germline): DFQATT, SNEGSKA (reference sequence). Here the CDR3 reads CSATRTSLEGQYF. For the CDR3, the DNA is TGCAGTGCAACTAGGACTTCCCTTGAGGGGCAGTACTTC.

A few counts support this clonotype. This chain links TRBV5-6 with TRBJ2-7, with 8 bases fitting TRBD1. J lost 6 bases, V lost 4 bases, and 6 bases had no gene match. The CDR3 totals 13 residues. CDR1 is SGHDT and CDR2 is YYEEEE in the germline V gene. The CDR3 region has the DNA TGTGCCAGCAGCCGGACAGGGAAGAGCGAGCAGTACTTC. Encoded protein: CASSRTGKSEQYF.

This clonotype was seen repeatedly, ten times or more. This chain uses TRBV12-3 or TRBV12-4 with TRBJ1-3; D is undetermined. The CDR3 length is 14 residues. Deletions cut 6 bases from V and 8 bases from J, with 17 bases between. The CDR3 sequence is CASSFRESFYTIYF. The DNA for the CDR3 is TGTGCCAGCAGCTTCCGGGAATCCTTCTACACCATATATTTT.